These T cell receptor beta chains were read from a single sample in a study of blood T cell repertoires in COVID-19. Measured with immunoSEQ multiplex PCR; TCRdb has only the in-frame clones, and not every one. In the table there are 250,000 to 300,000 clones, around 83% of which are singletons. The sample consisted of peripheral blood. The receptors were gathered from a man older than 75 with acute or convalescent COVID-19. The CDR3 runs from the conserved cysteine through the conserved F or W. The D gene is left open where the match is weak. Only some rows state a clone size, as once, few, many or a class for expanded clones.

V,J,size,D,CDR3,DNA
TRBV5-1,TRBJ1-1,.,.,CASSLGVGGLNTEAFF,TGCGCCAGCAGCTTGGGGGTCGGTGGGCTCAACACTGAAGCTTTCTTT
TRBV18,TRBJ1-2,.,TRBD1,CASSPDRGYGYTF,TGTGCCAGCTCTCCCGACAGGGGCTATGGCTACACCTTC
TRBV7-6,TRBJ2-1,.,TRBD2,CASSLQIPGTSGYNEQFF,TGTGCCAGCAGCCTACAAATACCCGGGACTAGCGGGTACAATGAGCAGTTCTTC
TRBV5-1,TRBJ2-5,.,.,CASSLEGPGGAQETQYF,TGCGCCAGCAGCTTGGAGGGACCAGGAGGGGCCCAAGAGACCCAGTACTTC
TRBV7-9,TRBJ2-7,.,.,CASSPRTDLSGEQYF,TGTGCCAGCAGCCCCCGGACAGACCTCTCGGGGGAGCAGTACTTC
TRBV3-1/TRBV3-2,TRBJ1-1,.,.,CASSQKGTEAFF,TGTGCCAGCAGCCAAAAGGGGACAGAAGCTTTCTTT
TRBV12-3/TRBV12-4,TRBJ1-1,.,.,CASSSGLNTEAFF,TGTGCCAGCAGTTCCGGTCTGAACACTGAAGCTTTCTTT
TRBV3-1/TRBV3-2,TRBJ1-1,.,.,CASSQAPGMNTEAFF,TGTGCCAGCAGCCAAGCCCCAGGAATGAACACTGAAGCTTTCTTT
TRBV5-1,TRBJ2-1,.,TRBD2,CASSIAGGQIDEQFF,TGCGCCAGCAGCATAGCGGGAGGGCAAATAGATGAGCAGTTCTTC
TRBV27,TRBJ2-1,few,.,CASSLLWGKGSYNEQFF,TGTGCCAGCAGTTTATTATGGGGCAAAGGGTCCTACAATGAGCAGTTCTTC
TRBV27,TRBJ2-7,.,TRBD2,CASSFLAGVAEQYF,TGTGCCAGCAGTTTTCTAGCGGGAGTAGCCGAGCAGTACTTC
TRBV10-1,TRBJ2-2,.,.,CASSDFTGELFF,TGCGCCAGCAGTGACTTCACCGGGGAGCTGTTTTTT
TRBV13,TRBJ1-6,.,.,CASSLDGQGGSPLHF,TGTGCCAGCAGCTTAGATGGCCAGGGAGGCTCACCCCTCCACTTT
TRBV10-3,TRBJ2-3,.,TRBD1,CAISAWRDRETDTQYF,TGTGCCATCAGCGCCTGGAGAGACAGGGAGACAGATACGCAGTATTTT
TRBV3-1/TRBV3-2,TRBJ1-2,.,TRBD1,CASSQHDRANYGYTF,TGTGCCAGCAGCCAACACGACAGGGCTAACTATGGCTACACCTTC
TRBV6-5,TRBJ2-5,once,.,CASRASAQETQYF,TGTGCCAGCAGAGCTAGCGCCCAAGAGACCCAGTACTTC
TRBV5-1,TRBJ2-5,.,TRBD1,CASSQGQWQETQYF,TGCGCCAGCAGCCAGGGACAGTGGCAAGAGACCCAGTACTTC
TRBV29-1,TRBJ2-2,.,TRBD1,CSVTGTGGFAGELFF,TGCAGCGTTACCGGGACAGGGGGTTTCGCCGGGGAGCTGTTTTTT
TRBV14,TRBJ1-1,.,TRBD1,CASSPQGALSEAFF,TGTGCCAGCAGCCCCCAGGGGGCTCTATCTGAAGCTTTCTTT
TRBV5-6,TRBJ1-2,.,.,CASSRGLANTDYGYTF,TGTGCCAGCAGCCGGGGGTTGGCAAATACCGACTATGGCTACACCTTC
TRBV25-1,TRBJ2-1,once,TRBD2,CASSAAGAYNEQFF,TGTGCCAGCAGTGCGGCGGGAGCCTACAATGAGCAGTTCTTC
TRBV5-8,TRBJ1-1,few,.,CASSLTGSHAFF,TGTGCCAGCAGTCTTACAGGGTCCCATGCTTTCTTT
TRBV19,TRBJ2-1,.,TRBD2,CASSMGTSGRNWDYNEQFF,TGTGCCAGTAGTATGGGGACTAGCGGGAGAAATTGGGATTATAATGAGCAGTTCTTC
TRBV10-3,TRBJ1-5,few,.,CAISESMGTGQPQHF,TGTGCCATCAGTGAGTCGATGGGAACGGGGCAGCCCCAGCATTTT
TRBV5-1,TRBJ2-7,.,.,CASSLGQGNEQYF,TGCGCCAGCAGCTTGGGTCAGGGGAACGAGCAGTACTTC
TRBV28,TRBJ1-4,.,TRBD1,CASSPPGQGYEKLFF,TGTGCCAGCAGCCCACCGGGACAGGGGTATGAAAAACTGTTTTTT
TRBV14,TRBJ2-7,.,TRBD1,CASRLHRDSYEQYF,TGTGCCAGCAGACTTCACCGGGACAGCTACGAGCAGTACTTC
TRBV3-1/TRBV3-2,TRBJ1-2,.,TRBD1,CASSQGRRGQRLLIVGYTF,TGTGCCAGCAGCCAAGGCCGAAGGGGACAGCGCCTATTGATTGTTGGCTACACCTTC
TRBV7-9,TRBJ1-3,.,.,CASSLRNGNSGNTIYF,TGTGCCAGCAGCTTAAGGAACGGGAACTCTGGAAACACCATATATTTT
TRBV5-1,TRBJ1-1,.,.,CASSQYSGTEAFF,TGCGCCAGCAGCCAATACTCCGGGACAGAAGCTTTCTTT
TRBV20-1,TRBJ1-5,.,.,CSASRGNSNQPQHF,TGCAGTGCTAGTAGAGGGAATAGCAATCAGCCCCAGCATTTT
TRBV19,TRBJ2-2,.,.,CASSVDRVRTGELFF,TGTGCCAGTAGTGTCGACCGGGTGCGGACCGGGGAGCTGTTTTTT
TRBV29-1,TRBJ1-2,.,TRBD1,CSVSGQGHGYTF,TGCAGCGTTAGCGGACAGGGACATGGCTACACCTTC
TRBV4-1,TRBJ2-5,.,TRBD2,CASSQEGLAGVGVKTQYF,TGCGCCAGCAGCCAAGAAGGACTAGCGGGAGTAGGTGTGAAGACCCAGTACTTC
TRBV18,TRBJ1-1,.,TRBD1,CASSQQGDPNTEAFF,TGTGCCAGCTCACAACAGGGGGATCCGAACACTGAAGCTTTCTTT
TRBV11-2,TRBJ2-1,.,TRBD2,CASSLVAGGPRNEQFF,TGTGCCAGCAGCTTAGTAGCGGGAGGGCCTCGAAATGAGCAGTTCTTC
TRBV6-5,TRBJ1-2,.,TRBD1,CAIRQGGDYGYTF,TGTGCCATCAGACAGGGAGGGGACTATGGCTACACCTTC
TRBV5-1,TRBJ2-2,.,TRBD1,CASSYPGTENTGELFF,TGCGCCAGCAGCTATCCCGGGACAGAGAACACCGGGGAGCTGTTTTTT
TRBV6-5,TRBJ2-3,.,.,CASTQVRDTQYF,TGTGCCAGCACACAAGTCCGAGATACGCAGTATTTT
TRBV7-2,TRBJ1-2,once,TRBD1,CASSLGPPGQAHGYTF,TGTGCCAGCAGCTTAGGTCCTCCGGGACAGGCGCATGGCTACACCTTC
TRBV4-2,TRBJ1-2,.,.,CASSRDNAGYTF,TGTGCCAGCAGCCGGGACAATGCTGGCTACACCTTC
TRBV12-5,TRBJ2-7,.,.,CASGLPEGGYEQYF,TGTGCTAGTGGTTTGCCGGAGGGGGGGTACGAGCAGTACTTC
TRBV5-1,TRBJ1-4,.,.,CASSLGSGNINEKLFF,TGCGCCAGCAGCTTGGGGTCGGGGAACATCAATGAAAAACTGTTTTTT
TRBV5-1,TRBJ1-2,once,.,CASSLAANYGYTF,TGCGCCAGCAGCTTGGCGGCTAACTATGGCTACACCTTC
TRBV3-1/TRBV3-2,TRBJ1-6,.,.,CASSQDFVSSYNSPLHF,TGTGCCAGCAGCCAAGACTTCGTCAGCTCCTATAATTCACCCCTCCACTTT
TRBV6-4,TRBJ1-2,.,TRBD1,CASSDGQGALNGYTF,TGTGCCAGCAGCGACGGACAGGGGGCGCTTAATGGCTACACCTTC
TRBV28,TRBJ1-6,.,.,CASSLPPGINSPLHF,TGTGCCAGCAGTTTACCACCCGGGATCAATTCACCCCTCCACTTT
TRBV3-1/TRBV3-2,TRBJ2-5,.,TRBD2,CASSWTSVETQYF,TGTGCCAGCAGCTGGACTAGCGTGGAGACCCAGTACTTC
TRBV6-5,TRBJ1-1,.,.,CASRTYDWDTEAFF,TGTGCCAGCAGGACCTATGACTGGGACACTGAAGCTTTCTTT
TRBV9,TRBJ1-3,.,.,CASSPGQLSSGNTIYF,TGTGCCAGCAGCCCTGGACAGTTGAGCTCTGGAAACACCATATATTTT
TRBV5-1,TRBJ1-1,.,.,CASSLQGTEAFF,TGCGCCAGCAGCTTACAGGGTACTGAAGCTTTCTTT
TRBV5-5,TRBJ1-6,.,.,CASSLEGGLSNSPLHF,TGTGCCAGCAGCTTGGAGGGGGGGTTAAGTAATTCACCCCTCCACTTT
TRBV11-3,TRBJ2-3,.,TRBD2,CASSLGTSGGTDTQYF,TGTGCCAGCAGCTTAGGTACTAGCGGGGGCACAGATACGCAGTATTTT
TRBV28,TRBJ2-7,once,TRBD2,CASRLGLAGFHEQYF,TGTGCCAGCAGGCTAGGACTAGCGGGATTCCACGAGCAGTACTTC
TRBV30,TRBJ2-5,.,.,CAWCGKVGETQYF,TGTGCCTGGTGCGGGAAAGTGGGGGAGACCCAGTACTTC
TRBV3-1/TRBV3-2,TRBJ2-2,.,.,CASSQWASGELFF,TGTGCCAGCAGCCAATGGGCATCCGGGGAGCTGTTTTTT
TRBV7-2,TRBJ2-7,.,.,CASRSDSYEQYF,TGTGCCAGCAGATCCGACAGCTACGAGCAGTACTTC